This T cell receptor (beta chain) was identified in a study of blood T cell repertoires in COVID-19. Study as a whole: Acute and convalescent COVID-19 samples came from the United States, Italy and Spain.

Original processing methods: Amplified reference gene primers provided the basis for estimating nucleated cell counts. Data came from immunoSEQ multiplex PCR; TCRdb stores just in-frame clones and leaves some out. V and J calls and clone size follow that table, whereas D and trimming were derived from the DNA. The data contain about 160,000 clones, roughly 88% of them singletons. Germline V lookup: CDR1 SNHLY, CDR2 FYNNEI. V gave up 3 bases and J gave up 4 bases, with 10 bases separating them. The CDR3 is made up of 14 amino acids. Sequences were obtained from peripheral blood. The TCR comes from a young man with acute or convalescent COVID-19. The chain combines TRBV2 with TRBJ1-5, with D possibly TRBD1 on 6 matching bases. CDR3 DNA sequence: TGTGCCAGCAGTGAGGGGACAACGAATCAGCCCCAGCATTTT. Translating it yields CASSEGTTNQPQHF. Combining the CDR3 with reference TRBV2 and TRBJ1-5 gives the whole variable domain EPEVTQTPSHQVTQMGQEVILRCVPISNHLYFYWYRQILGQKVEFLVSFYNNEISEKSEIFDDQFSVERPDGSNFTLKIRSTKLEDSAMYFCASSEGTTNQPQHFGDGTRLSIL.